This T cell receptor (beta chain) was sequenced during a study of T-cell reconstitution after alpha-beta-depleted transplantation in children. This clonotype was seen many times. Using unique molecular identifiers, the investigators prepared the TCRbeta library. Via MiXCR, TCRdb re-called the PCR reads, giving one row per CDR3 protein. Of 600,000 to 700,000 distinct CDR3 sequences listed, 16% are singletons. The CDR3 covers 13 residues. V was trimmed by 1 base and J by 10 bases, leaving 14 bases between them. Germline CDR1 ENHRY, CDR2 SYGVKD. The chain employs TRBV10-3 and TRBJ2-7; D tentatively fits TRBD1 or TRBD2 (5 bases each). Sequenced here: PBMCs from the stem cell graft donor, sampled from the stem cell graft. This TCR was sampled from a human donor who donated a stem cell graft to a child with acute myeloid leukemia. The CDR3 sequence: CAISELGDNPQYF. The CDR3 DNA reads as TGTGCCATCAGTGAGTTGGGGGATAACCCTCAGTACTTC.